This TCR beta chain is from a study of cytomegalovirus exposure and HLA in healthy donors. Study-wide points: According to a later analysis, most TCR beta chains associated with CMV appeared HLA-restricted. It was only CMV serostatus that was available as immune exposure information. Follow-up analysis later connected one missense variant in DCLRE1C with trimming of TCR beta V- and J-genes.

This CDR3 region has 16 residues. Germline assignment: CDR1 LNHDA and CDR2 SQIVND (reference sequence). The J segment lost 2 bases and the V segment lost 5 bases, leaving 3 bases of the junction unmatched. Details on this clone: Its specificity is unknown.

With 60 Vbeta and 13 Jbeta primers, the PCR was carried out. Some clones are missing from TCRdb's copy, which holds only in-frame ones; the method was immunoSEQ multiplex PCR. The sample shows about 110,000 clones, about 80% of them seen only once. Donors likely had unrecorded immune exposures despite being nominally healthy when sampled. The chain carries TRBV19 and TRBJ2-2; 12 bases align to TRBD1. Sequences were obtained from PBMCs. The TCR sequence derives from a woman aged 18-29 years in good health and CMV-seropositive. The CDR3 region is CASSRGTGGNTGELFF. The CDR3, as DNA: TGTGCCAGTAGTCGTGGGACAGGGGGCAACACCGGGGAGCTGTTTTTT.